In this sample, the clone carrying this TCR beta chain turned up many times. The CDR3 has 15 amino acids. Unmatched junction bases numbered 10, after V lost 4 bases and J lost 7 bases. In germline, CDR1 is LGHNA, CDR2 YNFKEQ. The data derive from a study of early T cells in non-severe SARS-CoV-2 infection. TCRdb analysed the 5' RACE reads with MiXCR anew, one entry per CDR3 protein. The sample consists of about 30,000 distinct CDR3 sequences, around 4% of them appearing once. The TCR comes from an adult who was a healthcare worker with PCR-confirmed SARS-CoV-2 infection or an uninfected control (not recorded which). Specimen: whole blood. The chain carries TRBV4-2 and TRBJ1-2; 9 nucleotides line up with TRBD1. CDR3 in amino acids: CASSLGTGGVGGYTF. The CDR3 bases are TGTGCCAGCAGCCTTGGCACAGGGGGCGTAGGTGGCTACACCTTC.